This is a list of T cell receptor beta chains from one sample in a study of shared clonotypes between healthy human individuals. This table comes from immunoSEQ multiplex PCR, and its TCRdb copy is limited to in-frame clones, with some not included. The sample holds some 2,500,000 clones, roughly 92% seen once. The specimen was naive CD4+ T cells from PBMCs. Source of these receptors: a man between 18 and 29 years old in good health. Some clones in this sample may be carry-over from other donors' samples. CDR3s include the opening cysteine and the closing phenylalanine or tryptophan. A D gene is named only where the DNA matches it firmly. Some rows mark clone size as missing; the rest say once, few, many or name a class of expanded clone.

CDR3 protein: CASSLGPAGVGEQYF
CDR3 DNA: TGCGCCAGCAGCTTGGGTCCAGCGGGAGTGGGTGAGCAGTACTTC
clone size: NA
D gene: TRBD2
J gene: TRBJ2-7
V gene: TRBV5-1

CDR3 protein: CATSSNRNTEAFF
CDR3 DNA: TGTGCCACCAGCAGTAATAGGAACACTGAAGCTTTCTTT
clone size: NA
D gene: NA
J gene: TRBJ1-1
V gene: TRBV15

CDR3 protein: CASSRWTSGREVGTDTQYF
CDR3 DNA: TGCGCCAGCAGCCGATGGACTAGCGGGAGGGAGGTAGGCACAGATACGCAGTATTTT
clone size: NA
D gene: TRBD2
J gene: TRBJ2-3
V gene: TRBV4-1

CDR3 protein: CASSSYRGPDTEAFF
CDR3 DNA: TGTGCCAGCAGTTCATACAGGGGGCCTGACACTGAAGCTTTCTTT
clone size: NA
D gene: TRBD1
J gene: TRBJ1-1
V gene: TRBV27

CDR3 protein: CASSLSISTGIYGYTF
CDR3 DNA: TGTGCCAGCAGTTTATCGATTTCGACAGGTATCTATGGCTACACCTTC
clone size: NA
D gene: NA
J gene: TRBJ1-2
V gene: TRBV27

CDR3 protein: CASSPQGQPSSSGTF
CDR3 DNA: TGCGCCAGCAGCCCCCAGGGACAGCCCTCAAGTAGTGGCACCTTC
clone size: NA
D gene: TRBD1
J gene: TRBJ1-2
V gene: TRBV5-1

CDR3 protein: CASSFVNSYNEQFF
CDR3 DNA: TGTGCCAGCAGCTTCGTGAACTCCTACAATGAGCAGTTCTTC
clone size: NA
D gene: NA
J gene: TRBJ2-1
V gene: TRBV5-4

CDR3 protein: CASSLEGLDQPQHF
CDR3 DNA: TGCGCCAGCAGCTTGGAGGGGCTCGATCAGCCCCAGCATTTT
clone size: NA
D gene: NA
J gene: TRBJ1-5
V gene: TRBV5-1

CDR3 protein: CASSLRPWGEQYF
CDR3 DNA: TGCGCCAGCAGCCTACGCCCTTGGGGCGAGCAGTACTTC
clone size: once
D gene: NA
J gene: TRBJ2-7
V gene: TRBV5-1

CDR3 protein: CASSFTGTDNEQFF
CDR3 DNA: TGTGCCAGCAGTTTTACGGGAACGGATAATGAGCAGTTCTTC
clone size: NA
D gene: NA
J gene: TRBJ2-1
V gene: TRBV27

CDR3 protein: CASSPTGTSGNTIYF
CDR3 DNA: TGCGCCAGCAGTCCGACAGGGACCTCTGGAAACACCATATATTTT
clone size: NA
D gene: TRBD1
J gene: TRBJ1-3
V gene: TRBV5-1

CDR3 protein: CASSRTNRGNTEAFF
CDR3 DNA: TGTGCCAGCAGCCGAACGAACAGGGGCAACACTGAAGCTTTCTTT
clone size: NA
D gene: TRBD1
J gene: TRBJ1-1
V gene: TRBV7-9

CDR3 protein: CSVTQGTDTQYF
CDR3 DNA: TGCAGCGTAACCCAGGGGACAGATACGCAGTATTTT
clone size: NA
D gene: NA
J gene: TRBJ2-3
V gene: TRBV29-1

CDR3 protein: CASGFQGSVTNEKLFF
CDR3 DNA: TGTGCCAGCGGCTTTCAGGGGTCGGTAACTAATGAAAAACTGTTTTTT
clone size: NA
D gene: NA
J gene: TRBJ1-4
V gene: TRBV4-2

CDR3 protein: CASSERHRSYEQYF
CDR3 DNA: TGTGCCAGCAGTGAACGGCACCGCTCCTACGAGCAGTACTTC
clone size: NA
D gene: NA
J gene: TRBJ2-7
V gene: TRBV25-1

CDR3 protein: CASSQDRQPRGGPQHF
CDR3 DNA: TGCGCCAGCAGCCAAGATCGGCAGCCCCGAGGGGGGCCCCAGCATTTT
clone size: once
D gene: NA
J gene: TRBJ1-5
V gene: TRBV4-3

CDR3 protein: CASHLGGTRGTQYF
CDR3 DNA: TGTGCCAGCCACCTGGGAGGGACCAGGGGCACGCAGTATTTT
clone size: once
D gene: NA
J gene: TRBJ2-3
V gene: TRBV19

CDR3 protein: CASSLVDGGAAFF
CDR3 DNA: TGTGCCAGCAGCTTAGTGGATGGGGGCGCGGCTTTCTTT
clone size: once
D gene: NA
J gene: TRBJ1-1
V gene: TRBV7-2

CDR3 protein: CASSLDRRTSGANVLTF
CDR3 DNA: TGTGCCAGCAGCTTGGACAGGCGAACCTCTGGGGCCAACGTCCTGACTTTC
clone size: NA
D gene: TRBD1
J gene: TRBJ2-6
V gene: TRBV7-9

CDR3 protein: CASSVDRGNTEAFF
CDR3 DNA: TGCGCCAGCAGCGTGGACAGGGGGAATACTGAAGCTTTCTTT
clone size: NA
D gene: TRBD1
J gene: TRBJ1-1
V gene: TRBV5-1

CDR3 protein: CASSPLAPYNEQFF
CDR3 DNA: TGTGCCAGCAGCCCCCTAGCGCCTTACAATGAGCAGTTCTTC
clone size: NA
D gene: NA
J gene: TRBJ2-1
V gene: TRBV7-3

CDR3 protein: CASSLDRNQNYGYTF
CDR3 DNA: TGTGCCAGCAGCTTAGATAGGAACCAAAACTATGGCTACACCTTC
clone size: NA
D gene: NA
J gene: TRBJ1-2
V gene: TRBV7-2

CDR3 protein: CASSQNRGGGPTYEQYF
CDR3 DNA: TGTGCCAGCAGCCAAAATAGGGGCGGGGGACCGACCTACGAGCAGTACTTC
clone size: NA
D gene: TRBD2
J gene: TRBJ2-7
V gene: TRBV4-2

CDR3 protein: CASSVVGLAGEGVNEQFF
CDR3 DNA: TGTGCCAGCAGCGTAGTGGGACTAGCGGGAGAAGGGGTCAATGAGCAGTTCTTC
clone size: NA
D gene: TRBD2
J gene: TRBJ2-1
V gene: TRBV9

CDR3 protein: CAGGAGVNSPLHF
CDR3 DNA: TGTGCCGGGGGAGCAGGGGTGAATTCACCCCTCCACTTT
clone size: once
D gene: NA
J gene: TRBJ1-6
V gene: TRBV30

CDR3 protein: CASSPRTSGINNEQFF
CDR3 DNA: TGTGCCAGCAGTCCACGGACTAGCGGAATAAACAATGAGCAGTTCTTC
clone size: NA
D gene: TRBD2
J gene: TRBJ2-1
V gene: TRBV27

CDR3 protein: CASSFRTPDTQYF
CDR3 DNA: TGCGCCAGCAGCTTTCGAACTCCGGATACGCAGTATTTT
clone size: NA
D gene: NA
J gene: TRBJ2-3
V gene: TRBV5-1

CDR3 protein: CASSIGGRNTGELFF
CDR3 DNA: TGTGCCAGTAGTATAGGCGGCCGAAACACCGGGGAGCTGTTTTTT
clone size: NA
D gene: NA
J gene: TRBJ2-2
V gene: TRBV19

CDR3 protein: CSARPPGSYTF
CDR3 DNA: TGCAGTGCTAGACCCCCGGGGAGCTACACCTTC
clone size: NA
D gene: NA
J gene: TRBJ1-2
V gene: TRBV20-1

CDR3 protein: CASSETGGRRQYF
CDR3 DNA: TGTGCCAGCAGTGAAACTGGGGGCAGGAGGCAGTACTTC
clone size: NA
D gene: NA
J gene: TRBJ2-7
V gene: TRBV6-1

CDR3 protein: CASSQGLADYNEQFF
CDR3 DNA: TGCGCCAGCAGCCAGGGACTAGCGGACTACAATGAGCAGTTCTTC
clone size: NA
D gene: TRBD2
J gene: TRBJ2-1
V gene: TRBV5-1

CDR3 protein: CASRMLTDTQYF
CDR3 DNA: TGTGCCAGCCGGATGCTCACAGATACGCAGTATTTT
clone size: NA
D gene: NA
J gene: TRBJ2-3
V gene: TRBV11-2

CDR3 protein: CASSVLARSYEQYF
CDR3 DNA: TGTGCCAGCAGCGTTTTAGCACGTTCCTACGAGCAGTACTTC
clone size: NA
D gene: NA
J gene: TRBJ2-7
V gene: TRBV9

CDR3 protein: CASSPWETQYF
CDR3 DNA: TGTGCCAGCTCACCTTGGGAGACCCAGTACTTC
clone size: NA
D gene: NA
J gene: TRBJ2-5
V gene: TRBV18

CDR3 protein: CASSSGTVAYEQYF
CDR3 DNA: TGCGCCAGCAGCTCCGGGACGGTCGCCTACGAGCAGTACTTC
clone size: NA
D gene: NA
J gene: TRBJ2-7
V gene: TRBV5-1

CDR3 protein: CASSPRVEAPEQYF
CDR3 DNA: TGTGCCAGCAGCCCTCGAGTAGAGGCACCCGAGCAGTACTTC
clone size: NA
D gene: NA
J gene: TRBJ2-7
V gene: TRBV11-2

CDR3 protein: CASKFSGISSYEQYF
CDR3 DNA: TGTGCCAGCAAATTTAGCGGGATCAGCTCCTACGAGCAGTACTTC
clone size: NA
D gene: TRBD2
J gene: TRBJ2-7
V gene: TRBV2

CDR3 protein: CASSPSWGRAYEQYF
CDR3 DNA: TGTGCCAGCAGCCCTTCGTGGGGACGCGCCTACGAGCAGTACTTC
clone size: NA
D gene: NA
J gene: TRBJ2-7
V gene: TRBV7-2

CDR3 protein: CASSLGYNEKLFF
CDR3 DNA: TGTGCCAGCAGCTTAGGATATAATGAAAAACTGTTTTTT
clone size: NA
D gene: NA
J gene: TRBJ1-4
V gene: TRBV11-2

CDR3 protein: CARSLRSHISYEQYF
CDR3 DNA: TGTGCCAGAAGCTTGAGATCTCACATCTCCTACGAGCAGTACTTC
clone size: NA
D gene: NA
J gene: TRBJ2-7
V gene: TRBV5-3

CDR3 protein: CASSSTSGSADEQFF
CDR3 DNA: TGTGCCAGCAGTTCCACTAGCGGGAGCGCCGATGAGCAGTTCTTC
clone size: NA
D gene: TRBD2
J gene: TRBJ2-1
V gene: TRBV28

CDR3 protein: CASSLLGLAGYNEQFF
CDR3 DNA: TGTGCCAGCAGCTTATTGGGACTAGCGGGGTACAATGAGCAGTTCTTC
clone size: NA
D gene: TRBD2
J gene: TRBJ2-1
V gene: TRBV7-3

CDR3 protein: CASSRAGERYNEQFF
CDR3 DNA: TGTGCCAGCAGTAGGGCGGGAGAGCGATACAATGAGCAGTTCTTC
clone size: NA
D gene: TRBD2
J gene: TRBJ2-1
V gene: TRBV6-5

CDR3 protein: CASSSGRRADTQYF
CDR3 DNA: TGTGCCAGTAGTAGTGGGCGGCGCGCAGATACGCAGTATTTT
clone size: NA
D gene: NA
J gene: TRBJ2-3
V gene: TRBV19

CDR3 protein: CASSVRVGGTQYF
CDR3 DNA: TGTGCCAGCAGCGTAAGGGTGGGGGGGACGCAGTATTTT
clone size: many
D gene: TRBD2
J gene: TRBJ2-3
V gene: TRBV9

CDR3 protein: CASSKTTGPYEQYF
CDR3 DNA: TGTGCCAGCAGCAAAACAACAGGGCCCTACGAGCAGTACTTC
clone size: NA
D gene: NA
J gene: TRBJ2-7
V gene: TRBV21-1

CDR3 protein: CASSQGQVNTEAFF
CDR3 DNA: TGTGCCAGCAGCCAAGGACAGGTGAACACTGAAGCTTTCTTT
clone size: few
D gene: TRBD1
J gene: TRBJ1-1
V gene: TRBV2

CDR3 protein: CASSYRAGSYEQYF
CDR3 DNA: TGTGCCAGCAGTTACAGGGCAGGATCCTACGAGCAGTACTTC
clone size: NA
D gene: NA
J gene: TRBJ2-7
V gene: TRBV6-6

CDR3 protein: CASSRRDRGFNEQFF
CDR3 DNA: TGTGCCAGCAGCCGCCGGGACAGGGGGTTCAATGAGCAGTTCTTC
clone size: once
D gene: TRBD1
J gene: TRBJ2-1
V gene: TRBV28

CDR3 protein: CASSQGQGTYEGRVF
CDR3 DNA: TGTGCCAGCAGCCAGGGACAGGGGACGTATGAAGGACGGGTCTTC
clone size: NA
D gene: TRBD1
J gene: TRBJ2-1
V gene: TRBV14

CDR3 protein: CASSRRTSTGTSGETQYF
CDR3 DNA: TGCGCCAGCAGCCGCCGGACCTCGACCGGGACTAGCGGGGAGACCCAGTACTTC
clone size: once
D gene: TRBD2
J gene: TRBJ2-5
V gene: TRBV4-1

CDR3 protein: CASSLGTSGTNTGELFF
CDR3 DNA: TGCGCCAGCAGCTTGGGGACTAGCGGGACGAACACCGGGGAGCTGTTTTTT
clone size: NA
D gene: TRBD2
J gene: TRBJ2-2
V gene: TRBV5-1

CDR3 protein: CASSISGAQNIQYF
CDR3 DNA: TGTGCCAGTAGTATTTCGGGGGCCCAAAACATTCAGTACTTC
clone size: NA
D gene: NA
J gene: TRBJ2-4
V gene: TRBV19

CDR3 protein: CASSWDSYNEQFF
CDR3 DNA: TGTGCCAGCAGTTGGGATTCCTACAATGAGCAGTTCTTC
clone size: NA
D gene: NA
J gene: TRBJ2-1
V gene: TRBV6-5